This record covers a single TCR beta chain. The sample comes from a study of blood T cell repertoires in COVID-19. Across the study: The origin of the acute and convalescent COVID-19 samples was the United States, Italy and Spain. PBMCs, B-cell-depleted T cells, or T cells were the source of the cDNA or gDNA that made up the material.

Per the authors' pipeline: It was from reference gene primer amplification that nucleated cell counts were estimated. Here immunoSEQ multiplex PCR was the method, and the copy in TCRdb shows in-frame clones only, minus some. D and trimming come from the DNA, and the V and J calls and clone size come from that table. The sample shows approximately 52,000 clones, about 91% of them seen only once. The CDR3 has 15 amino acids. V dropped 6 bases and J dropped 6; count of bases not matched to a gene: 9. Germline values: CDR1 LNHDA, CDR2 SQIVND (reference sequence). This TCR was sampled from a man aged 45 to 65 with active COVID-19. The rearrangement joins TRBV19 to TRBJ1-5; 9 bases fit TRBD1. Sequencing input: peripheral blood. CDR3 sequence (DNA): TGTGCCAGTAGGGTTACAGGGGGCGCGTCTCAGCCCCAGCATTTT. Amino acids: CASRVTGGASQPQHF.